The entry below describes one T cell receptor (beta chain). This CDR3 is built from 13 residues. Germline V gene data show CDR1 as LNHDA and CDR2 as SQIVND (reference sequence). Trimming removed 8 bases from V and 1 base from J, with 11 bases in between. The sample belongs to a study of blood T cell repertoires in COVID-19. Study context: Sites in the United States, Italy and Spain provided acute and convalescent COVID-19 samples. From T cells, B-cell-depleted T cells, or PBMCs came the material, which was cDNA or gDNA.

Per the original data handling: Amplification of reference gene primers provided the estimated nucleated cell counts. TCRdb's copy holds only in-frame clones and misses some; the assay was immunoSEQ multiplex PCR. V, J and clone size derive from that table, while D and trimming were established from the DNA sequence. The repertoire holds a few hundred thousand clones, with about nine tenths as singletons. The chain combines TRBV19 with TRBJ2-5, with a tentative D call TRBD2 (5 bases). Material for sequencing was peripheral blood. This TCR derives from a woman in her thirties or forties who had recovered from COVID-19. CDR3 nucleotides: TGTGCCAGTGGCTTCAGCGGCCAAGAGACCCAGTACTTC. Translating gives CASGFSGQETQYF.